This T cell receptor (beta chain) was identified in a study of STAT5B mutations in CD4+ large granular lymphocyte leukemia. Findings and limits, study-wide: Patient CD4-sorted repertoires stayed more clonal than healthy ones after leukemic-clone removal.

This clone is medium-sized by share. Its antigen is undetermined. TCRdb's copy holds only in-frame clones and misses some; the assay was immunoSEQ multiplex PCR. The profile shows under 35,000 clones, 79% of them singletons. Trimming left V 2 bases short and J 11 bases short, with 13 bases between. The CDR3 length is 13 residues. Germline V gene lookup returns CDR1 MNHNS and CDR2 SASEGT. This sequence was found in a human donor in good health. The sequencing sample was made of CD4+ T cells from blood buffy coats. The chain links TRBV6-1 to TRBJ1-5, with D possibly TRBD1 on 5 matching bases. CDR3 sequence (DNA): TGTGCCAGCAGTGAACGAGGGGTCGTAACCCAGCATTTT. Its translation is CASSERGVVTQHF.